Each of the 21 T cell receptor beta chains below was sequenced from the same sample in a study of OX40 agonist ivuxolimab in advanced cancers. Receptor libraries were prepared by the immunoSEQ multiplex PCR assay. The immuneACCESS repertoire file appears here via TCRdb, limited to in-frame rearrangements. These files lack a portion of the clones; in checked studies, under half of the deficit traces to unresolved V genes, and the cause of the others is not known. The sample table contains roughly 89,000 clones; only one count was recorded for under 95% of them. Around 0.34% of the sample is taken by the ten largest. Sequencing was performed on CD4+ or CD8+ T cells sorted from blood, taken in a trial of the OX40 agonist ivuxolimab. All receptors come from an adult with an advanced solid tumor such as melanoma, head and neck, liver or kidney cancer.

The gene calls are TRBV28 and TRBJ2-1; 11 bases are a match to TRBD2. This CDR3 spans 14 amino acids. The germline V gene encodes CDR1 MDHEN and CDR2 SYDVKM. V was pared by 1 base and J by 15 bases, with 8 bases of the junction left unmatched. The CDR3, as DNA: TGTGCCAGCAGTTTATATGGCACTAGCGGGAGTTCGTTCTTC. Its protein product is CASSLYGTSGSSFF.

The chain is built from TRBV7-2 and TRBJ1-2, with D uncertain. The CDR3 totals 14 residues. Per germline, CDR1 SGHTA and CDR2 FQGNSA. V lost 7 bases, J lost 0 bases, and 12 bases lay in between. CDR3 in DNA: TGTGCCAGCACCCGGGCACGATCTAACTATGGCTACACCTTC. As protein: CASTRARSNYGYTF.

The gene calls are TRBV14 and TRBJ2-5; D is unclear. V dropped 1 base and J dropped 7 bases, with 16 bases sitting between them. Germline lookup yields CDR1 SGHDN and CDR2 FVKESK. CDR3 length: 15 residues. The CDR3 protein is CASSQVSSSRGTQYF. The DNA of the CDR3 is TGTGCCAGCAGCCAAGTATCCAGCTCGCGCGGGACCCAGTACTTC.

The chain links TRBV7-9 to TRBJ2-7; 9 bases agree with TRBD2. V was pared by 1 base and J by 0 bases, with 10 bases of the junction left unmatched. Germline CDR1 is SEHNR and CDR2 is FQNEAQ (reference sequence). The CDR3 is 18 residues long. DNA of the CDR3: TGTGCCAGCAGCTTAGGTCAGTTTACTAGCGGGCGCTCCTACGAGCAGTACTTC. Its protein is CASSLGQFTSGRSYEQYF.

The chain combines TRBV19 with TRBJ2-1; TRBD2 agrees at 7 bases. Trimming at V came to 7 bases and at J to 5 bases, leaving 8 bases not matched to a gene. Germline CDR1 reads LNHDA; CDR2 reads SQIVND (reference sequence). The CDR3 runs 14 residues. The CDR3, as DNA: TGTGCCAGTACCCTAGGGACTATCAACAATGAGCAGTTCTTC. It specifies CASTLGTINNEQFF.

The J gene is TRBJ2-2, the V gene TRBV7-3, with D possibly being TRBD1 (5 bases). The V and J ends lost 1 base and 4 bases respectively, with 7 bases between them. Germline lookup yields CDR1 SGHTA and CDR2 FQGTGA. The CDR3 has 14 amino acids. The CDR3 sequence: CASSLNRGTGELFF. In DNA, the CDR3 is TGTGCCAGCAGCTTAAATAGGGGCACCGGGGAGCTGTTTTTT.

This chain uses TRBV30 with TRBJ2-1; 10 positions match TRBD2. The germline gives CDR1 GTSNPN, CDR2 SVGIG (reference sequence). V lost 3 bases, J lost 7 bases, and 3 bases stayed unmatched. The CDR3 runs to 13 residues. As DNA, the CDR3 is TGTGCCTGGAGGGGACTAGCGAAGAATGAGCAGTTCTTC. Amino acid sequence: CAWRGLAKNEQFF.

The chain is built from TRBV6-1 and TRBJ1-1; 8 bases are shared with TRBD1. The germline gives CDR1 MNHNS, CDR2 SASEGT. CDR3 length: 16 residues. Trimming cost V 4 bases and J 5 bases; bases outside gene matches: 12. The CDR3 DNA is TGTGCCAGCAGTGGCGGCCTCCAGGGGGCAGGAACTGAAGCTTTCTTT. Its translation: CASSGGLQGAGTEAFF.

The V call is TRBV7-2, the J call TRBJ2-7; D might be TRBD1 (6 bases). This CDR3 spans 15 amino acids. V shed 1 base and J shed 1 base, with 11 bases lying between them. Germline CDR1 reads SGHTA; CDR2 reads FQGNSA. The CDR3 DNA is TGTGCCAGCAGCTTAGTTGGGGACACTTCCTACGAGCAGTACTTC. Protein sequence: CASSLVGDTSYEQYF. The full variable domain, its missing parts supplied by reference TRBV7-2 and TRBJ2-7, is GAGVSQSPSNKVTEKGKDVELRCDPISGHTALYWYRQSLGQGLEFLIYFQGNSAPDKSGLPSDRFSAERTGGSVSTLTIQRTQQEDSAVYLCASSLVGDTSYEQYFGPGTRLTVT.

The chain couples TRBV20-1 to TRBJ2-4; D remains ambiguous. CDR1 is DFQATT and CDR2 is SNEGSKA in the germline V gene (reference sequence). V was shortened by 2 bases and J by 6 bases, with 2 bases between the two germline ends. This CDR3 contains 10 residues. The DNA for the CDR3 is TGCAGTGCTAGAAGAAACATTCAGTACTTC. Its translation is CSARRNIQYF.

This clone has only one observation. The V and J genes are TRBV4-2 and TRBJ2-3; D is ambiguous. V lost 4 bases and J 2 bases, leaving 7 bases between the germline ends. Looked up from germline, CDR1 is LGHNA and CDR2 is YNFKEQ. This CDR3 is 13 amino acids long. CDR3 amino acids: CASSRQLTDTQYF. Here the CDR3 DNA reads TGTGCCAGCAGCCGTCAACTCACAGATACGCAGTATTTT.

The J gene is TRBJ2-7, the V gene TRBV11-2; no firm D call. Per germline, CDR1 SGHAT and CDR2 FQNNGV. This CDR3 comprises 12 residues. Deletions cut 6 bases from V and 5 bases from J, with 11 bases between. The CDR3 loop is CASSQGAHEQYF. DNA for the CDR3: TGTGCCAGCAGTCAAGGAGCCCACGAGCAGTACTTC.

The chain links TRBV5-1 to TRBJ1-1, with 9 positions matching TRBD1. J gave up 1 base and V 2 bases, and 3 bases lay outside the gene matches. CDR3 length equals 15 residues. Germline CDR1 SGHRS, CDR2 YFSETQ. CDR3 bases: TGCGCCAGCAGCTTTGGACAGGGGACGAACACTGAAGCTTTCTTT. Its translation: CASSFGQGTNTEAFF.

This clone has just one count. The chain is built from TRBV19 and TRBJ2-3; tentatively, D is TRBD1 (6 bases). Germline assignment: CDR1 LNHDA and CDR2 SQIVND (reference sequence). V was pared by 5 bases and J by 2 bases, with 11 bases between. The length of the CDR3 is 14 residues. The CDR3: CASSERDNTDTQYF. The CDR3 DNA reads TGTGCCAGTAGTGAACGGGACAACACAGATACGCAGTATTTT.

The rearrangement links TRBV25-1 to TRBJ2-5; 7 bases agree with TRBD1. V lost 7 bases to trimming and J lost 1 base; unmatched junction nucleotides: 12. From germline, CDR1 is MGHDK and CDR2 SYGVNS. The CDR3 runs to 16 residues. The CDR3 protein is CASKEGTGVGQETQYF. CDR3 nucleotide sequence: TGTGCCAGCAAAGAAGGAACAGGGGTCGGCCAAGAGACCCAGTACTTC.

The CDR3 nucleotides are TGCGCCAGCAGCTTGGGGGACAGGGGGCCTCAAGAGACCCAGTACTTC. Translating it yields CASSLGDRGPQETQYF. The V and J genes are TRBV5-1 and TRBJ2-5; 12 bases map to TRBD1. Per germline, CDR1 SGHRS and CDR2 YFSETQ. The CDR3 extends over 16 amino acids. V gave up 0 bases and J gave up 2 bases; unmatched junction bases: 2.

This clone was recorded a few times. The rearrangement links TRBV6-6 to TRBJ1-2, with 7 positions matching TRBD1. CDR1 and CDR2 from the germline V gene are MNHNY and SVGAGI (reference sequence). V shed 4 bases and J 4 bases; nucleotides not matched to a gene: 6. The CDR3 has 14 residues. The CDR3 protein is CASSSRQGPYGYTF. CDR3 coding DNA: TGTGCCAGCAGTTCCCGACAGGGTCCCTATGGCTACACCTTC.

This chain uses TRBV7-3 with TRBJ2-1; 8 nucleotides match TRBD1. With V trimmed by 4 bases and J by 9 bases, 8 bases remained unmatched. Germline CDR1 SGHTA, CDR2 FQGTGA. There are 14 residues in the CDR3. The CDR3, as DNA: TGTGCCAGCAGCTCGATAGACAGGGGCGGTGAGCAGTTCTTC. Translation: CASSSIDRGGEQFF.

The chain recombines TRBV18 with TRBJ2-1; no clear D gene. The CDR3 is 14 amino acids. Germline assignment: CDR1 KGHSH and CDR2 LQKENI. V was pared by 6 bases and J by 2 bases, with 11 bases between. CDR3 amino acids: CASSRSSTYNEQFF. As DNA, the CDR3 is TGTGCCAGCTCCCGGTCAAGCACCTACAATGAGCAGTTCTTC. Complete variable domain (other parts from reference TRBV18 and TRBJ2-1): NAGVMQNPRHLVRRRGQEARLRCSPMKGHSHVYWYRQLPEEGLKFMVYLQKENIIDESGMPKERFSAEFPKEGPSILRIQQVVRGDSAAYFCASSRSSTYNEQFFGPGTRLTVL.

CDR3 protein: CASSGTRGNLYNEQFF. In nucleotides, the CDR3 is TGTGCCAGCAGCGGGACTAGGGGGAATTTATACAATGAGCAGTTCTTC. The chain joins TRBV9 to TRBJ2-1; perhaps TRBD2 as D (7 bases). This CDR3 is 16 amino acids long. V was clipped by 3 bases and J by 4 bases, with 17 bases between them. Per germline, CDR1 SGDLS and CDR2 YYNGEE.

The CDR3 coding sequence is TGTGCCAGCAGCGCAACTGGACAGCAAGAGACCCAGTACTTC. This gives the protein CASSATGQQETQYF. This sequence joins TRBV7-7 and TRBJ2-5; possible D gene TRBD1, 6 bases. Between the trimmed V and J ends, which lost 5 bases and 2 bases, there was a span of 12 bases. This CDR3 spans 14 amino acids. The V gene's germline CDR1 is SSHAT and CDR2 FNYEAQ (reference sequence). Together with reference TRBV7-7 and TRBJ2-5, the CDR3 gives the full variable domain: GAGVSQSPRYKVTKRGQDVTLRCDPISSHATLYWYQQALGQGPEFLTYFNYEAQPDKSGLPSDRFSAERPEGSISTLTIQRTEQRDSAMYRCASSATGQQETQYFGPGTRLLVL.